The clone carrying this T cell receptor (beta chain) has more than one count but fewer than ten. Its antigen is undetermined. Germline lookup yields CDR1 MNHNS and CDR2 SASEGT. Trimming stripped 0 bases from V and 9 bases from J, with 11 bases between. This CDR3 contains 13 residues. The entirety of the isolated RNA underwent reverse transcription, so expressed TCRB transcripts were sequenced. Sequencing was performed with immunoSEQ multiplex PCR; in TCRdb, only in-frame clones are kept and a portion is missing. The sample has hundreds of thousands of clones; 13% are singletons. The data were obtained in a study of beta chain features in type 1 diabetes. Study-wide background: Age, gender, cell numbers and subset yield matched between patients and controls. All samples together contributed almost 110,000,000 sorted cells for examination. Overall study findings and caveats: No resolution was reached here on whether HLA type influences TCRB rearrangement. Moderate but significant shortening of TCRB CDR3s was recorded in all four CD4+ subsets from Type 1 diabetes patients. Type 1 diabetes patients showed fewer insertions and more deletions at VDJ junctions.

This chain links TRBV6-1 with TRBJ1-1, with D possibly matching TRBD1 (6 bases). The clonotype was recovered from a man aged 18 to 29 with type 1 diabetes. Sample: naive CD4+ T cells from blood. The CDR3 is CASSEARGDKAFF. The CDR3, as DNA: TGTGCCAGCAGTGAAGCGAGGGGGGATAAAGCTTTCTTT.